This paragraph covers one T cell receptor (beta chain) sequence. There are a few counts of this clonotype. The specificity of this receptor is unknown. No qualities accompany the bases; no much larger clone lies one base away. The TCR beta CDR3 regions were amplified from the RNA transcripts. For the first round of RT-PCR on the TCR CDR3, the HTBI primer set was used together with the Qiagen OneStep RT-PCR kit. Libraries were constructed in a second round of multiplex PCR, after which size selection and purification were performed. Paired-end sequencing of the libraries was performed with 100 bp reads on an Illumina HiSeq2000. From the authors' description of their analysis: Raw data were processed with SOAPnuke, discarding reads with adapters, uncalled bases, mean Phred below 15, or no exact constant-primer or identifier match. COPE v1.2.5 was used to merge high-quality paired reads, and clonotypes were defined as unique nucleotide sequences. Clonotypes were aligned to IMGT TRBV, TRBD and TRBJ reference segments using MiTCR v1.1. The analysis was restricted to V-J combinations with a frequency above 0.0001, which together covered over 99% of the repertoires. A TCS score was defined as the ratio between F50 (clonal expansion) and ExV (chaos), using BLOSUM62-based TCRdist between CDR3 peptides within each V-J. Welch's t-statistics and random forest reduced fewer than 550 V-J features to around 14, which were used in a naive Bayes classifier (R e1071). The public reads were run again by TCRdb, first through fastp at Q25 and then through MiXCR, and only productive beta chains were kept. Rows with one shared CDR3 protein collapse into an entry with the most common genes and DNA. It is TCRdb's table, rather than the study itself, that gives the V and J calls and clone size. This sample gives under 800,000 distinct CDR3 sequences in total; about 14% of them show up just once. The ten most abundant clones make up 10% to 13% of the sample.

The data originate from a study of T cells in Graves' hyperthyroidism and ophthalmopathy (dated by TCRdb to the late 2010s). Context from the whole study: Peripheral blood was sampled at the time of initial diagnosis, prior to any treatment. To identify distinguishing TCR V-J signatures, a discovery cohort of roughly 100 patients was used, comprising 40 to 45 with Graves' ophthalmopathy and roughly 60 with stable Graves' hyperthyroidism. For training and testing, the 80 to 100 patients in the discovery cohort were randomly divided in a 7:3 ratio. In addition, the study compared T-cell repertoires in thyroid tissue and in blood from six Graves' hyperthyroidism patients. After blood sampling, hyperthyroidism patients were treated with methimazole at a starting dose of 30 mg daily, and ophthalmopathy patients were treated with high-dose intravenous methylprednisolone. The paper describes TCR Vbeta CDR3 sequencing of roughly 130 peripheral blood samples, made up of fewer than 50 ophthalmopathy patients, roughly 75 hyperthyroidism patients and about 17 progressor patients. Prospective prediction of ophthalmopathy was tested in an independent validation cohort consisting of fewer than 20 hyperthyroidism patients and about 17 patients who later progressed to ophthalmopathy.

Study-level results and caveats: In validation, the model predicted progression to ophthalmopathy with 60% to 71% sensitivity and 72% to 85% specificity, a median of 6.5 months before onset. Ophthalmopathy was separated from stable hyperthyroidism by a 13 V-J signature model, with over 85% sensitivity and around 81% specificity obtained in cross-validation and 80%/75% obtained in testing. Most expanded thyroid clonotypes (frequency above 0.001) were also found in blood, which suggests that blood repertoires may mirror thyroid immune responses. No statistical method was used to set the sample size in advance, and investigators knew the group allocation.

The CDR3, from cysteine to phenylalanine, totals 15 residues. The sequence is cut down to CDR3 DNA, 45 bases in frame from base 1. Compared with germline, V lacks 6 bases and J lacks 2 bases; bases without a gene match: 8. Graves' hyperthyroidism was defined as stable when no progression to ophthalmopathy occurred over 18 months of follow-up. The hyperthyroidism patients were between 18 and 65 years old and newly diagnosed, with a disease duration of less than 2 months. Any patient with an uncontrolled infection, another autoimmune disease, pregnancy or lactation was excluded. Clinical symptoms, serum thyroxine and TRAb, thyroid ultrasound, and orbital computed tomography formed the basis for the diagnoses. PBMCs were separated from approximately 10 ml of fresh peripheral blood using Ficoll-Paque density gradient centrifugation. Total RNA was extracted using Trizol reagent, and RNA quality was assessed on an Agilent 2100 Bioanalyzer.

This clonotype was obtained from a young woman with Graves' hyperthyroidism. The chain is made from TRBV12-3 or TRBV12-4 and TRBJ1-1; 8 middle bases align to TRBD1. The sequenced sample consisted of blood. The CDR3 region: CASSHRDRINTEAFF. The bases are TGTGCCAGCAGCCACCGGGACAGGATTAACACTGAAGCTTTCTTT.